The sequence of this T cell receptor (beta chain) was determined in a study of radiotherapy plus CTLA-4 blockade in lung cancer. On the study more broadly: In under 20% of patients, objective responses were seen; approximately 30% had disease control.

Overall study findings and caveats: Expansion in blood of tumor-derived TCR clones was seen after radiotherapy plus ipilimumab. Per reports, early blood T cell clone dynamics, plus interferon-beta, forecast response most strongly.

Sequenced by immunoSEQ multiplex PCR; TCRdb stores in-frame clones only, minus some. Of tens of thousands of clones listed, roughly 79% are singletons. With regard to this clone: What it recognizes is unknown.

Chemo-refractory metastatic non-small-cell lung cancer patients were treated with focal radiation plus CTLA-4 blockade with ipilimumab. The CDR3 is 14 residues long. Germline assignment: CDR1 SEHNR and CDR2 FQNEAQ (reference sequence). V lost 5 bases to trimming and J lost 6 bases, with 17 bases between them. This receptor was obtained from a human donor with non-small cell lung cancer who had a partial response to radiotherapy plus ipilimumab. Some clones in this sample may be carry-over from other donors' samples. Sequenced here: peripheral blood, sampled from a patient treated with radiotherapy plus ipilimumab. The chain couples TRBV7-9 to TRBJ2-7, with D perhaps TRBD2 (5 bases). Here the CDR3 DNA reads TGTGCCAGCAGCGTCAACCCCGGACTCGGCGAGCAGTACTTC. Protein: CASSVNPGLGEQYF.